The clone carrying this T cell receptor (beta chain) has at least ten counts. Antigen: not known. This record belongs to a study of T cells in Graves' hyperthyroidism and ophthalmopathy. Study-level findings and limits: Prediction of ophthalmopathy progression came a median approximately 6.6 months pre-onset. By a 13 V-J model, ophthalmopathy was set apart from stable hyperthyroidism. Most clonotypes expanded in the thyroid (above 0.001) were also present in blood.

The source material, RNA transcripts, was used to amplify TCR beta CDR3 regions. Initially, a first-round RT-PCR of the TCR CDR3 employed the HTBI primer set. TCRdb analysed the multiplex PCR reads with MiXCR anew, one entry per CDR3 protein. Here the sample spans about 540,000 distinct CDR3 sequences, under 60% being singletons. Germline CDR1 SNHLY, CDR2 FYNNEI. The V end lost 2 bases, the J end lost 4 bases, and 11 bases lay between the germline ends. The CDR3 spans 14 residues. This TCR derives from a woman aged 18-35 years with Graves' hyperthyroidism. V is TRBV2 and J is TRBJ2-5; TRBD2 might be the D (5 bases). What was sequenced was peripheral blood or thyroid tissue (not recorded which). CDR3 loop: CASSESEGRETQYF. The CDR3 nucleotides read TGTGCCAGCAGTGAAAGCGAGGGTCGAGAGACCCAGTACTTC.